The next 11 T cell receptor beta chains were all read from a single sample in a study of CD8 T cells in ankylosing spondylitis. Study results and limitations: A motif in TCR beta, a set of under ten highly homologous variants, appeared characteristic of ankylosing spondylitis blood.

Antigens for these TCRs are unknown. TCRdb fed the 5' RACE reads into MiXCR, producing one record per CDR3 protein. The sample lists 450,000 to 550,000 distinct CDR3 sequences, approximately 5% occurring once. What was sequenced was blood, either unsorted or a sorted T cell fraction (not recorded which). These receptors came from a male donor with ankylosing spondylitis.

There are many counts of this clonotype. The chain has TRBV10-3 and TRBJ2-7; TRBD1 matches 10 bases. V was clipped by 2 bases and J by 3 bases; unmatched bases: 10. This CDR3 has 17 amino acids. Germline CDR1 reads ENHRY; CDR2 reads SYGVKD. This chain's CDR3 is CAISENHIRDRGYEQYF. The CDR3 region has the DNA TGTGCCATCAGTGAGAACCATATCCGGGACAGGGGCTACGAGCAGTACTTC.

The chain recombines TRBV18 with TRBJ1-5, with 10 positions matching TRBD1. Germline V CDR1 and CDR2: KGHSH, LQKENI. V was pared by 1 base and J by 6 bases, with 6 bases of the junction left unmatched. The CDR3 covers 16 residues. CDR3 sequence (DNA): TGTGCCAGCTCACCACGACAGGGGGCCAATCCTCAGCCCCAGCATTTT. It encodes CASSPRQGANPQPQHF.

There are many counts of this clonotype. The V and J genes are TRBV20-1 and TRBJ2-5; possibly TRBD1 for D (7 bases). CDR1 and CDR2 from the germline V gene are DFQATT and SNEGSKA (reference sequence). This CDR3 comprises 12 residues. Deletions cut 6 bases from V and 5 bases from J, with 13 bases between. The CDR3 nucleotides read TGCAGTGCCCCGACAGGGAGGGAGACCCAGTACTTC. This codes for CSAPTGRETQYF.

There are many counts of this clonotype. The gene calls are TRBV12-3 or TRBV12-4 and TRBJ2-3; D is undetermined. Trimming left V 10 bases short and J 1 base short, with 12 bases between. This CDR3 contains 13 residues. This chain's CDR3 is CATEIRGTDTQYF. The CDR3 coding sequence is TGTGCCACAGAAATTCGGGGCACAGATACGCAGTATTTT.

V and J are TRBV30 and TRBJ1-4; no definite D call. CDR3 length equals 15 residues. The germline V and J ends were trimmed by 1 base and 2 bases, with 11 bases remaining between them. CDR1 is GTSNPN, CDR2 SVGIG, per germline (reference sequence). The CDR3 bases are TGTGCCTGGAGTGCCGATTTCTCCACTAATGAAAAACTGTTTTTT. Translated, it gives CAWSADFSTNEKLFF. The entire variable domain, with the rest obtained from reference TRBV30 and TRBJ1-4, is as follows: SQTIHQWPATLVQPVGSPLSLECTVEGTSNPNLYWYRQAAGRGLQLLFYSVGIGQISSEVPQNLSASRPQDRQFILSSKKLLLSDSGFYLCAWSADFSTNEKLFFGSGTQLSVL.

The table lists this clonotype with many counts. The chain links TRBV28 to TRBJ1-5; D gene ambiguous. This CDR3 region has 16 residues. The V and J ends lost 4 bases and 4 bases respectively, with 17 bases between them. CDR1 and CDR2 from the germline V gene are MDHEN and SYDVKM. CDR3 nucleotide sequence: TGTGCCAGCAGTTCGAGAGGGCGTTCAACAAATCAGCCCCAGCATTTT. Encoded protein: CASSSRGRSTNQPQHF.

This clonotype was counted ten times or more. The chain employs TRBV12-3 or TRBV12-4 and TRBJ2-7; D not resolved. The V end was cut by 3 bases, the J end by 7 bases, with 13 bases between. This CDR3 comprises 13 residues. DNA of the CDR3: TGTGCCAGCAGTTTTCGGTACCTGGGGGAGCAGTACTTC. Its protein product is CASSFRYLGEQYF.

There are many counts of this clonotype. The chain carries TRBV25-1 and TRBJ1-4; D gene ambiguous. This CDR3 is built from 11 residues. Trimming removed 4 bases at V and 10 bases at J, with 7 bases between. In germline, CDR1 is MGHDK, CDR2 SYGVNS. The CDR3 nucleotides are TGTGCCAGCAGTGCGATAGGAAAACTGTTTTTT. Translating it yields CASSAIGKLFF.

This clonotype was seen ten or more times. This rearrangement joins TRBV9 to TRBJ2-5; possible D gene TRBD2, 6 bases. The CDR3 contains 14 residues. Trimming removed 4 bases from V and 5 bases from J, with 15 bases in between. In germline, CDR1 is SGDLS, CDR2 YYNGEE. CDR3 in amino acids: CASSQGGSKETQYF. The CDR3 DNA follows: TGTGCCAGCAGCCAGGGAGGTAGTAAGGAGACCCAGTACTTC.

This clonotype was recorded at least ten times. This chain connects TRBV4-2 to TRBJ2-5, with D perhaps matching TRBD2 (5 bases). Trimming took off 0 bases at V and 5 bases at J, with 13 bases between the two ends. There are 15 residues in the CDR3. Germline lookup yields CDR1 LGHNA and CDR2 YNFKEQ. DNA of the CDR3: TGTGCCAGCAGCCAAGACAGGACTGCCGAGGAGACCCAGTACTTC. This translates into CASSQDRTAEETQYF.

Comment on this clonotype: A read error may be the cause here, since a much bigger clone is one base away. Because the CDR3 is missing its conserved closing phenylalanine or tryptophan, this is likely a read error. The V and J genes are TRBV29-1 and TRBJ2-5; the D gene is possibly TRBD2 (6 bases). The CDR3 spans 12 residues. The germline CDR1 and CDR2 sequences are SQVTM and ANQGSEA. Trimming took off 8 bases at V and 3 bases at J, with 13 bases between the two ends. This CDR3 reads CSSISGEETQYL. The CDR3 DNA is TGCAGCTCGATTTCGGGGGAAGAGACCCAGTACCTC.